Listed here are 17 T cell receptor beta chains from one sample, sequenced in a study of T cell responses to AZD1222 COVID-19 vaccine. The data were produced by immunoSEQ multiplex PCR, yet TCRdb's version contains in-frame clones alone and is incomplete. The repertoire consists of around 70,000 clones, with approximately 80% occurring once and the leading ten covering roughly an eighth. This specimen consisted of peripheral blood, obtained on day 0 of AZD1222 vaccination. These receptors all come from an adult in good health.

In nucleotides, the CDR3 is TGTGCCAGCAGCGACCAGCCCAACTATGGCTACACCTTC. Amino acid sequence: CASSDQPNYGYTF. V and J are TRBV6-5 and TRBJ1-2; no definite D call. The V end lost 6 bases, the J end lost 2 bases, and 10 bases lay between the germline ends. Looked up from germline, CDR1 is MNHEY and CDR2 is SVGAGI. This CDR3 is 13 amino acids long.

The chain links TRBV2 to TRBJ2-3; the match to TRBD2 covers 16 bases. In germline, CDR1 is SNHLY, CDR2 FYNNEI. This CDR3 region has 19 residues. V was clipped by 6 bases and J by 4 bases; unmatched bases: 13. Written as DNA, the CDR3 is TGTGCCAGCAGGAGGGCTCCGGGACTAGCGGGGGGGCCCTCAGATACGCAGTATTTT. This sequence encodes CASRRAPGLAGGPSDTQYF.

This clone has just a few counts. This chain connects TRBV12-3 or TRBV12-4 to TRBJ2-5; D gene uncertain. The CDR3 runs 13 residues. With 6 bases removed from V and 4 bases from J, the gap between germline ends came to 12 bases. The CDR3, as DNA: TGTGCCAGCAGCGGCCTTCTGTCAGAGACCCAGTACTTC. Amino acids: CASSGLLSETQYF.

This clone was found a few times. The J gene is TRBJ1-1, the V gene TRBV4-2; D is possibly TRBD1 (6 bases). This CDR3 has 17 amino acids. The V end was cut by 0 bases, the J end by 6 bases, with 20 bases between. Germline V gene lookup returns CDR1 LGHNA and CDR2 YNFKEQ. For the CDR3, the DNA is TGTGCCAGCAGCCAAGAGCTCGGGCAGGGGTTATTAGCTGAAGCTTTCTTT. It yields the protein CASSQELGQGLLAEAFF.

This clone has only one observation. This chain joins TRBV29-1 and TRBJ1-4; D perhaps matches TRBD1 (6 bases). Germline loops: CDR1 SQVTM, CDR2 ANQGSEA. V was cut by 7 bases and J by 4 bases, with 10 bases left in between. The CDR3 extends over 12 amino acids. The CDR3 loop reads CSGGAGNEKLFF. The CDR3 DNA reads TGCAGCGGGGGGGCAGGTAATGAAAAACTGTTTTTT.

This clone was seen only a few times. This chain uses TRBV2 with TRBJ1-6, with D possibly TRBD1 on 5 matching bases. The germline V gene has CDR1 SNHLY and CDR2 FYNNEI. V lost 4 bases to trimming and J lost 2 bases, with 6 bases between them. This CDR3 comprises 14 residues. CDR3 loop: CASSGGPYNSPLHF. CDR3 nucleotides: TGTGCCAGCAGTGGGGGACCCTATAATTCACCCCTCCACTTT.

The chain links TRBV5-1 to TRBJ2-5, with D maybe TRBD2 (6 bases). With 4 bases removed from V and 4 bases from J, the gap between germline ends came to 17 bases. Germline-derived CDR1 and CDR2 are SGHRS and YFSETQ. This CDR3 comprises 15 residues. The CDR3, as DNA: TGCGCCAGCAGCGGGGGGTCCCGCCCAGGAGAGACCCAGTACTTC. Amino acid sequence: CASSGGSRPGETQYF.

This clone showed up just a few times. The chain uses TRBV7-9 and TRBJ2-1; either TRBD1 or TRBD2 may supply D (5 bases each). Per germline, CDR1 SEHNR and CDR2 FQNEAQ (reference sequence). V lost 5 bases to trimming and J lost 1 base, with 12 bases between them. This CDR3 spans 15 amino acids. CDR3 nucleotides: TGTGCCAGCAGCCCTTCCGGGGCGTCCTACAATGAGCAGTTCTTC. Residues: CASSPSGASYNEQFF.

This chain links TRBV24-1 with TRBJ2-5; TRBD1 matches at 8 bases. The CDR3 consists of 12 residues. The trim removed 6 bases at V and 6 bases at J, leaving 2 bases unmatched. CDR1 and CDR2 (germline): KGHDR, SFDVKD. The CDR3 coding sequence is TGTGCCACCAGTAGGACAGGGAAGACCCAGTACTTC. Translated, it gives CATSRTGKTQYF.

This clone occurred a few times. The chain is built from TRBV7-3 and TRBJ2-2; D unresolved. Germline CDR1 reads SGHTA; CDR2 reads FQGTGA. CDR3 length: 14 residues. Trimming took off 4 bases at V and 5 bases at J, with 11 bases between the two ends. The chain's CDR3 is CASSSSPETGELFF. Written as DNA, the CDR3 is TGTGCCAGCAGCTCCAGCCCGGAGACCGGGGAGCTGTTTTTT.

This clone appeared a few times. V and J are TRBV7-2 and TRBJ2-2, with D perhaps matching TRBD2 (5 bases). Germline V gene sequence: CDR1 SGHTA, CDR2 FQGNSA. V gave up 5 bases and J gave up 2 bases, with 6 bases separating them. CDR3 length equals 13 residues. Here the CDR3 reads CASSGRNTGELFF. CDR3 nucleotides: TGTGCCAGCAGCGGGAGAAACACCGGGGAGCTGTTTTTT.

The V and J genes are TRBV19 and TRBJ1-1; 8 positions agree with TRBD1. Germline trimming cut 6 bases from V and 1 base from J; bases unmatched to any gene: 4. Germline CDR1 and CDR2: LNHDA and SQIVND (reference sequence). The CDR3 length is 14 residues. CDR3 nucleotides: TGTGCCAGTAGCCCACAGGGGGGGAACACTGAAGCTTTCTTT. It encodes CASSPQGGNTEAFF. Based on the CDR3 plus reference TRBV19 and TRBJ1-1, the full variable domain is DGGITQSPKYLFRKEGQNVTLSCEQNLNHDAMYWYRQDPGQGLRLIYYSQIVNDFQKGDIAEGYSVSREKKESFPLTVTSAQKNPTAFYLCASSPQGGNTEAFFGQGTRLTVV.

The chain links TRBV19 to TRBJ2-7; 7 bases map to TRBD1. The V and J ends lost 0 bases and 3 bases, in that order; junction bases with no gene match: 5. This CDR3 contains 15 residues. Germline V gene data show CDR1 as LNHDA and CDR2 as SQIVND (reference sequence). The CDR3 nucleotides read TGTGCCAGTAGTATAGATGGCAGGGGGTACTACGAGCAGTACTTC. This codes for CASSIDGRGYYEQYF.

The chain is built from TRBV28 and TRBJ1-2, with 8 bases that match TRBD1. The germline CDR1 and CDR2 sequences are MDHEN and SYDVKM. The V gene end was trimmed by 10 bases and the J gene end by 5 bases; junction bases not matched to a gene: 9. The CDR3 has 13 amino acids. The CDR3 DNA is TGTGCCATAAGTCCAGGGGGCGCGTATGGCTACACCTTC. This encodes CAISPGGAYGYTF.

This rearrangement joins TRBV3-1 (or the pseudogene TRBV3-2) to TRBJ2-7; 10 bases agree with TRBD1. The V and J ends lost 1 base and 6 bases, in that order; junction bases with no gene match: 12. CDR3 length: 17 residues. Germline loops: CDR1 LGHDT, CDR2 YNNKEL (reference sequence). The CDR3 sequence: CASSQVLGQGVIGEQYF. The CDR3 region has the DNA TGTGCCAGCAGCCAAGTATTAGGACAGGGGGTTATTGGCGAGCAGTACTTC.

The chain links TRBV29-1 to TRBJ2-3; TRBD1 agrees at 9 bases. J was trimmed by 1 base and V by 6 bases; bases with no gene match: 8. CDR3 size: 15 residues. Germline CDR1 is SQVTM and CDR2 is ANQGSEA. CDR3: CSVETGGTGTDTQYF. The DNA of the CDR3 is TGCAGCGTGGAGACAGGGGGAACGGGCACAGATACGCAGTATTTT.

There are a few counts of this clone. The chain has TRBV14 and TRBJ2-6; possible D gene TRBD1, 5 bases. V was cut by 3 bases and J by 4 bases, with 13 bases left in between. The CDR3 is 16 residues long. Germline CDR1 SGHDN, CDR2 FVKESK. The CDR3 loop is CASSHIRVDGANVLTF. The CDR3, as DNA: TGTGCCAGCAGCCATATCAGGGTGGACGGGGCCAACGTCCTGACTTTC.